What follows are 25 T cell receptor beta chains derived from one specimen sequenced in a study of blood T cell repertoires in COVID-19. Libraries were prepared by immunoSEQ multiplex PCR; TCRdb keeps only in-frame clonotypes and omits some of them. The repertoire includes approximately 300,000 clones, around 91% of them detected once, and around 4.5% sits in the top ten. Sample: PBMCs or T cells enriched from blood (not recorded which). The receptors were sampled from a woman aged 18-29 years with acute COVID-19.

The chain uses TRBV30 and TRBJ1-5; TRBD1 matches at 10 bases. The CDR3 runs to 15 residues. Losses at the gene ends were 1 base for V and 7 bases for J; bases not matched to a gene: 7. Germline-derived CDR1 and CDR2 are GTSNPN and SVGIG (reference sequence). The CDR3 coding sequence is TGTGCCTGGAGTGCCGGGACAGGGGAGAGGCAGCCCCAGCATTTT. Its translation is CAWSAGTGERQPQHF.

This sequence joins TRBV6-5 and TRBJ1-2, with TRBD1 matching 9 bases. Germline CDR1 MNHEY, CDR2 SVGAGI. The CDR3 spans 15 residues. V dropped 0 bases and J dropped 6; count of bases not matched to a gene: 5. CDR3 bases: TGTGCCAGCAGTTACTCAGTGACAGGGGGGCATGGCTACACCTTC. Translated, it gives CASSYSVTGGHGYTF.

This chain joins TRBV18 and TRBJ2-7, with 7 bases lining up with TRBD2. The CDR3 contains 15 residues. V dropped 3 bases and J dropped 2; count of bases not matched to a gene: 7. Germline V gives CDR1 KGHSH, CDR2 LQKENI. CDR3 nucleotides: TGTGCCAGCTCACCGGGCGGGAGCTCAACCTACGAGCAGTACTTC. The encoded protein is CASSPGGSSTYEQYF.

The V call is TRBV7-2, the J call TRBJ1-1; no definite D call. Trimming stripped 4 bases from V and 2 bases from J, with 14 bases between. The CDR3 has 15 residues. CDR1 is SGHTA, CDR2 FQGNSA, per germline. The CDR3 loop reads CASSSLDTLNTEAFF. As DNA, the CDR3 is TGTGCCAGCAGCTCCCTCGATACTCTTAACACTGAAGCTTTCTTT.

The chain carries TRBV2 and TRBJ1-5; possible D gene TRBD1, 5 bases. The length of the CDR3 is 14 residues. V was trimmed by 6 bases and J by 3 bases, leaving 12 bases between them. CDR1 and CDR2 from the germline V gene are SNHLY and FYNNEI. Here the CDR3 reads CASSLRQYNQPQHF. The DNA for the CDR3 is TGTGCCAGCAGCCTTAGACAGTACAATCAGCCCCAGCATTTT.

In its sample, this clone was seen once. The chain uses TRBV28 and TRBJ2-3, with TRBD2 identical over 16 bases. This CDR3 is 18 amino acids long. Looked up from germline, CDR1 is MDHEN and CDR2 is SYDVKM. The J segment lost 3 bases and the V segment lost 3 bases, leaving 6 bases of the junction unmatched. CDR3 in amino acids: CASSLGLAGGPGTDTQYF. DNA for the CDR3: TGTGCCAGCAGTTTGGGACTAGCGGGAGGGCCAGGGACAGATACGCAGTATTTT.

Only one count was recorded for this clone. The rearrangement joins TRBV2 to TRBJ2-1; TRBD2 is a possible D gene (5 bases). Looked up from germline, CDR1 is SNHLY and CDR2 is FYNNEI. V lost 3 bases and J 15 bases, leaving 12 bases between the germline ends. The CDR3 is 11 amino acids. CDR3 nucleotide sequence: TGTGCCAGCAGTGATGTGGGCCGGGGGTTCTTC. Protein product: CASSDVGRGFF. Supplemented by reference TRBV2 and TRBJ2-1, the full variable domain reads EPEVTQTPSHQVTQMGQEVILRCVPISNHLYFYWYRQILGQKVEFLVSFYNNEISEKSEIFDDQFSVERPDGSNFTLKIRSTKLEDSAMYFCASSDVGRGFFGPGTRLTVL.

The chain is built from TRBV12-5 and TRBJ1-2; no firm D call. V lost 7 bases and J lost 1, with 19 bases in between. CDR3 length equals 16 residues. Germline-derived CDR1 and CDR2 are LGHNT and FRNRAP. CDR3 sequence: CASEIHTRKHNYGYTF. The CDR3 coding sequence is TGTGCTAGTGAAATCCACACGCGGAAACATAACTATGGCTACACCTTC.

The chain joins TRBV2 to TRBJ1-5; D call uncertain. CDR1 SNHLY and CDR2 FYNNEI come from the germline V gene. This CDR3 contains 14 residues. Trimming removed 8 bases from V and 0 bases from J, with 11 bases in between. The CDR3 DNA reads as TGTGCCAGCCGTACCACAGATAGCAATCAGCCCCAGCATTTT. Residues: CASRTTDSNQPQHF. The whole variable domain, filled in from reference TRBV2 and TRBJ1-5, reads EPEVTQTPSHQVTQMGQEVILRCVPISNHLYFYWYRQILGQKVEFLVSFYNNEISEKSEIFDDQFSVERPDGSNFTLKIRSTKLEDSAMYFCASRTTDSNQPQHFGDGTRLSIL.

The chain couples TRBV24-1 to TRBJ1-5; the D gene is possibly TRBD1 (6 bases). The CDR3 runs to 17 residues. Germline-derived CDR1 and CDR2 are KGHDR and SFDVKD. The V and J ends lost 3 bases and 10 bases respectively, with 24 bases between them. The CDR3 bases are TGTGCCACCAGTGATCCTCGCATCAGGGGCTCAGCGGGACCCCAGCATTTT. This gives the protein CATSDPRIRGSAGPQHF.

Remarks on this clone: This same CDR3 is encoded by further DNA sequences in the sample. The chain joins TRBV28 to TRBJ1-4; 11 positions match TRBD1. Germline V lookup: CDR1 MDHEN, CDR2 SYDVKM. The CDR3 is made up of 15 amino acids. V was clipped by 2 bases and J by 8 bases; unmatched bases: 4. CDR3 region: CASSLGGQGVEKLFF. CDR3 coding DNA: TGTGCCAGCAGTTTAGGGGGACAGGGGGTAGAAAAACTGTTTTTT.

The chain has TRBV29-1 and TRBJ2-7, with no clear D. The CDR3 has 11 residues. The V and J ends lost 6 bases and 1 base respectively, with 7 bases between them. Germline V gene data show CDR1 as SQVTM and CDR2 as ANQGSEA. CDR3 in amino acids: CSVRFSYEQYF. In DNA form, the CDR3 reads TGCAGCGTGAGGTTTTCCTACGAGCAGTACTTC.

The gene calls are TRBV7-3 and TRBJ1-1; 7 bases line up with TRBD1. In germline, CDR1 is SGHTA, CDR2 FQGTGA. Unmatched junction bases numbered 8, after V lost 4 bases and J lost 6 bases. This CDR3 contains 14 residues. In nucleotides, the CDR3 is TGTGCCAGCAGCTCCTCAGGGGGTCGGTCTGAAGCTTTCTTT. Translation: CASSSSGGRSEAFF.

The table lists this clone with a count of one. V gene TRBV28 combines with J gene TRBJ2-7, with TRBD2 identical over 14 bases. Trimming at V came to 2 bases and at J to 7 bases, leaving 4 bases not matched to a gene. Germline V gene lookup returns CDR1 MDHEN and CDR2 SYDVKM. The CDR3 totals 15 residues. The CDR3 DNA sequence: TGTGCCAGCAGTTTACCGACTAGCGGGAGGGGTGAGCAGTACTTC. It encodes CASSLPTSGRGEQYF. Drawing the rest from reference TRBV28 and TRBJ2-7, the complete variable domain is DVKVTQSSRYLVKRTGEKVFLECVQDMDHENMFWYRQDPGLGLRLIYFSYDVKMKEKGDIPEGYSVSREKKERFSLILESASTNQTSMYLCASSLPTSGRGEQYFGPGTRLTVT.

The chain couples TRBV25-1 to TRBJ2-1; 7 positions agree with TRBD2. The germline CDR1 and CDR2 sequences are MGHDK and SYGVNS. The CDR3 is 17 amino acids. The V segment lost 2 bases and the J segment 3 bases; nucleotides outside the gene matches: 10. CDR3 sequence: CASSEEGRADGYNEQFF. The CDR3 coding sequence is TGTGCCAGCAGTGAAGAGGGGAGGGCAGACGGCTACAATGAGCAGTTCTTC.

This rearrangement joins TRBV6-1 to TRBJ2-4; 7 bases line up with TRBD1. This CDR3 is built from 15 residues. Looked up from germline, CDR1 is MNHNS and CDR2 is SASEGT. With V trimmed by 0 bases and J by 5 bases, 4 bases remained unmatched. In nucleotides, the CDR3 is TGTGCCAGCAGTGAAGCGGGACAGTCGGAAAACATTCAGTACTTC. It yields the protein CASSEAGQSENIQYF.

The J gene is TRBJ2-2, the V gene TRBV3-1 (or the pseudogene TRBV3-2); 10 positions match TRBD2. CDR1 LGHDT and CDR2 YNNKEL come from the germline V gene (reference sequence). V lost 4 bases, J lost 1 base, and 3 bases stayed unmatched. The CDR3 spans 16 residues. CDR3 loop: CASSLTSGMNTGELFF. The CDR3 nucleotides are TGTGCCAGCAGCCTAACTAGCGGGATGAACACCGGGGAGCTGTTTTTT.

The CDR3 DNA reads TGTGCCAGCAGTCGATACCTGGGGCCCTATGGCTACACCTTC. Translation: CASSRYLGPYGYTF. The rearrangement links TRBV28 to TRBJ1-2; tentative D call: TRBD1 (5 bases). In germline, CDR1 is MDHEN, CDR2 SYDVKM. The CDR3 extends over 14 amino acids. The V end was cut by 5 bases, the J end by 4 bases, with 14 bases between.

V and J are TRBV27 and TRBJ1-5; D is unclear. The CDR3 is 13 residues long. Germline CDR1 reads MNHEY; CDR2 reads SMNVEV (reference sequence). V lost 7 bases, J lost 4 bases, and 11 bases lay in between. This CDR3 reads CASKTGMNQPQHF. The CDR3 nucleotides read TGTGCCAGCAAGACGGGGATGAATCAGCCCCAGCATTTT.

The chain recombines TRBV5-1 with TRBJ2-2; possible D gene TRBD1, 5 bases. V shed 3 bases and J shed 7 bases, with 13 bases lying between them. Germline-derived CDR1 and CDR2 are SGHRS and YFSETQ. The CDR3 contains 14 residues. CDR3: CASSSNRIGGELFF. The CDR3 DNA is TGCGCCAGCAGCTCAAACAGGATCGGCGGGGAGCTGTTTTTT.

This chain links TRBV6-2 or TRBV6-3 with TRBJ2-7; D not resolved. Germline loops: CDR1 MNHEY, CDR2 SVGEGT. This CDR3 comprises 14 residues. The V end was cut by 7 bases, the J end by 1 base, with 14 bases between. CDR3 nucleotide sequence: TGTGCCAGCACCCCTACGGTGTTGTCCTACGAGCAGTACTTC. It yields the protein CASTPTVLSYEQYF.

CDR3 protein: CASSLAGGQAGELFF. CDR3 DNA: TGTGCCAGCAGTTTAGCGGGAGGGCAAGCCGGGGAGCTGTTTTTT. V usage is TRBV6-5 and J usage is TRBJ2-2, with TRBD2 matching over 11 bases. Germline CDR1 MNHEY, CDR2 SVGAGI. The CDR3 length is 15 residues. Trimming at V came to 4 bases and at J to 6 bases, leaving 4 bases not matched to a gene.

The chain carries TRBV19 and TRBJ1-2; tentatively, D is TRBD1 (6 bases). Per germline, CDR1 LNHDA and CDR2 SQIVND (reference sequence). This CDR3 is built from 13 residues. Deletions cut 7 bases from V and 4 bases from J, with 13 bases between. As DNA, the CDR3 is TGTGCCAGTATCGGGGGGCTGGCCTATGGCTACACCTTC. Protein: CASIGGLAYGYTF.

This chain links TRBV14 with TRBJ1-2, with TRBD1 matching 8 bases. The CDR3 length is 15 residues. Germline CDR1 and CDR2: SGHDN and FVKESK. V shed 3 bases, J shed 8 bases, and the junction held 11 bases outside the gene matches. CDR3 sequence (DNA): TGTGCCAGCAGCCACCGGACAGGGAAAGGTCGAGGCTACACCTTC. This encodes CASSHRTGKGRGYTF.

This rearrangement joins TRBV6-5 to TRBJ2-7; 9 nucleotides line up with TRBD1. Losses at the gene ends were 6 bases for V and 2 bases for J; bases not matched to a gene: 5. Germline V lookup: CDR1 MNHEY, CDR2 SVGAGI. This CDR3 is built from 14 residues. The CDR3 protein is CASSHGTGPYEQYF. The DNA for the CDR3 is TGTGCCAGCAGCCACGGGACAGGGCCCTACGAGCAGTACTTC.